These 29 T cell receptor beta chains originate from one sample sequenced in a study of shared clonotypes between healthy human individuals. Measured with immunoSEQ multiplex PCR; TCRdb has only the in-frame clones, and not every one. The data show about 600,000 clones, just over 75% seen once. Material: PBMCs. These receptors all come from a woman between 40 and 55 years old in good health. Some clones in this sample may be carry-over from other donors' samples.

CDR3 DNA: TGTGCCAGCAGCTTAGAGGAATTAGTGTCCTACAATGAGCAGTTCTTC. Amino acid sequence: CASSLEELVSYNEQFF. The gene calls are TRBV11-2 and TRBJ2-1; D not certain. Looked up from germline, CDR1 is SGHAT and CDR2 is FQNNGV. The ends were cut back, 0 bases at V and 1 base at J, with 10 bases in the middle. This CDR3 has 16 amino acids. The full variable domain, with the rest looked up from reference TRBV11-2 and TRBJ2-1, is EAGVAQSPRYKIIEKRQSVAFWCNPISGHATLYWYQQILGQGPKLLIQFQNNGVVDDSQLPKDRFSAERLKGVDSTLKIQPAKLEDSAVYLCASSLEELVSYNEQFFGPGTRLTVL.

The rearrangement uses TRBV9 and TRBJ2-5, with a tentative D call TRBD1 (6 bases). The germline V gene has CDR1 SGDLS and CDR2 YYNGEE. Between the trimmed V and J ends, which lost 3 bases and 1 base, there was a span of 7 bases. The CDR3 totals 13 residues. The CDR3 coding sequence is TGTGCCAGCAGCGGGACAGCCCAAGAGACCCAGTACTTC. Translated, it gives CASSGTAQETQYF.

This chain connects TRBV16 to TRBJ1-4, with D perhaps TRBD1 (5 bases). CDR1 is KGHSY, CDR2 FQNENV, per germline. The CDR3 contains 16 residues. Between the trimmed V and J ends, which lost 3 bases and 8 bases, there was a span of 19 bases. The CDR3 nucleotides are TGTGCCAGCAGCCATATTGGACACCCCGGAAGGGAAAAACTGTTTTTT. Its translation: CASSHIGHPGREKLFF.

This clone was found many times. The sample holds other DNA sequences that translate to the same CDR3. The chain couples TRBV4-2 to TRBJ1-5; 9 nucleotides match TRBD1. Trimming took 3 bases from V and 4 from J; bases not matched to a gene: 4. Germline CDR1 reads LGHNA; CDR2 reads YNFKEQ. The CDR3 loop spans 15 amino acids. CDR3 nucleotides: TGTGCCAGCAGCCAGGACGGACAGGGGAATCAGCCCCAGCATTTT. Translating gives CASSQDGQGNQPQHF.

The chain links TRBV6-1 to TRBJ1-1; 8 bases are a match to TRBD1. The CDR3 consists of 13 residues. The germline V gene has CDR1 MNHNS and CDR2 SASEGT. The V gene end was trimmed by 6 bases and the J gene end by 6 bases; junction bases not matched to a gene: 6. This chain's CDR3 is CASSGQGLAEAFF. The CDR3 nucleotides read TGTGCCAGCAGCGGACAGGGTTTAGCTGAAGCTTTCTTT.

The CDR3 DNA sequence: TGCAGCGTTGAAAATACCCGAACTGAAGCTTTCTTT. It encodes CSVENTRTEAFF. This chain connects TRBV29-1 to TRBJ1-1; D remains unclear. V shed 2 bases and J shed 5 bases, with 9 bases lying between them. This CDR3 contains 12 residues. Per germline, CDR1 SQVTM and CDR2 ANQGSEA. Complete variable domain (other parts from reference TRBV29-1 and TRBJ1-1): SAVISQKPSRDICQRGTSLTIQCQVDSQVTMMFWYRQQPGQSLTLIATANQGSEATYESGFVIDKFPISRPNLTFSTLTVSNMSPEDSSIYLCSVENTRTEAFFGQGTRLTVV.

The chain couples TRBV28 to TRBJ1-5; no clear D gene. Germline CDR1 reads MDHEN; CDR2 reads SYDVKM. V was cut by 6 bases and J by 2 bases, with 11 bases left in between. The CDR3 loop spans 14 amino acids. CDR3: CASSPQLGNQPQHF. The DNA for the CDR3 is TGTGCCAGCAGCCCCCAGTTAGGCAATCAGCCCCAGCATTTT.

Details on this clone: At one end, the junction sequence differs from germline, possibly due to a read error. Other DNA sequences in this specimen translate into the identical CDR3. The chain uses TRBV19 and TRBJ1-3; D gene unclear. This CDR3 is 12 amino acids long. Germline V gene lookup returns CDR1 LNHDA and CDR2 SQIVND (reference sequence). CDR3 DNA sequence: TGCGCCAGTAGAAGCCCTGGAAACACCATATATTTT. Its protein is CASRSPGNTIYF.

This clone was seen a handful of times. V usage is TRBV5-1 and J usage is TRBJ2-1, with D tentatively TRBD1 (5 bases). Trimming removed 4 bases at V and 5 bases at J, with 13 bases between. The length of the CDR3 is 14 residues. Germline lookup yields CDR1 SGHRS and CDR2 YFSETQ. DNA of the CDR3: TGCGCCAGCAGCCCTAATTGGGGCGACAATGAGCAGTTCTTC. Its translation is CASSPNWGDNEQFF.

This clone was seen more than once but under ten times. This clone may be a read error of a much larger clone one base away. The chain is built from TRBV14 and TRBJ1-1; D call uncertain. CDR3 length: 14 amino acids. CDR1 and CDR2 from the germline V gene are SGHDN and FVKESK. CDR3 nucleotides: TGTGCCAGCAGCCAAGAGCAAATGAACACTAAAGCTTTCTTT. It yields the protein CASSQEQMNTKAFF.

The chain uses TRBV15 and TRBJ1-1; TRBD1 is a possible D gene (5 bases). Trimming took 6 bases from V and 1 from J, leaving 15 bases between them. In germline, CDR1 is LNHNV, CDR2 YYDKDF (reference sequence). This CDR3 is 15 amino acids long. The CDR3 DNA reads as TGTGCCACCAGACACACAGGACACGGGAACACTGAAGCTTTCTTT. It encodes CATRHTGHGNTEAFF.

The chain links TRBV30 to TRBJ1-5, with D tentatively TRBD1 (5 bases). V gave up 0 bases and J gave up 4 bases, with 13 bases separating them. The CDR3 runs 15 residues. Germline lookup yields CDR1 GTSNPN and CDR2 SVGIG (reference sequence). The DNA for the CDR3 is TGTGCCTGGAGTGTTCCCCGGGGCCTTAATCAGCCCCAGCATTTT. This codes for CAWSVPRGLNQPQHF.

This clone was counted a few times. The sample carries other DNA sequences with the same CDR3. The chain carries TRBV7-2 and TRBJ2-1; D not resolved. Trimming removed 6 bases from V and 2 bases from J, with 14 bases in between. The CDR3 has 15 residues. Germline V lookup: CDR1 SGHTA, CDR2 FQGNSA. Here the CDR3 reads CASSLPRRTYNEQFF. In DNA form, the CDR3 reads TGTGCCAGCAGTTTACCTCGCCGGACCTACAATGAGCAGTTCTTC.

This chain uses TRBV15 with TRBJ1-4; a possible D gene is TRBD1 (6 bases). The CDR3 runs 15 residues. V lost 0 bases, J lost 6 bases, and 11 bases lay in between. Germline loops: CDR1 LNHNV, CDR2 YYDKDF (reference sequence). CDR3 in amino acids: CATSRDMGGHEKLFF. The CDR3 DNA reads as TGTGCCACCAGCAGAGATATGGGGGGGCATGAAAAACTGTTTTTT.

The chain links TRBV4-1 to TRBJ2-1, with D possibly TRBD2 on 5 matching bases. Germline assignment: CDR1 MGHRA and CDR2 YSYEKL. The CDR3 has 16 amino acids. Trimming pared 4 bases from V and 3 bases from J, leaving 16 bases between. CDR3 loop: CASSRGAGPNYNEQFF. The CDR3 nucleotides read TGCGCCAGCAGCCGAGGCGCGGGCCCGAACTACAATGAGCAGTTCTTC.

This sequence joins TRBV7-2 and TRBJ1-6; D unclear. V was shortened by 3 bases and J by 13 bases, with 13 bases between the two germline ends. The CDR3 is 13 residues long. CDR1 and CDR2 (germline): SGHTA, FQGNSA. CDR3 sequence: CASSFVSPGPLHF. The CDR3 DNA reads TGTGCCAGCAGCTTTGTCTCTCCGGGCCCCCTCCACTTT.

CDR3 nucleotide sequence: TGTGCCAGCAGTTACTCGTGGACAACCCAAGAGACCCAGTACTTC. Translation gives CASSYSWTTQETQYF. The V call is TRBV6-5, the J call TRBJ2-5; D is possibly TRBD1 (5 bases). V was shortened by 0 bases and J by 1 base, with 9 bases between the two germline ends. This CDR3 region has 15 residues. CDR1 and CDR2 (germline): MNHEY, SVGAGI.

In this sample, this clone turned up a few times. This chain links TRBV27 with TRBJ2-1; D is uncertain. The CDR3 is made up of 13 amino acids. The germline gives CDR1 MNHEY, CDR2 SMNVEV (reference sequence). Trimming removed 5 bases at V and 6 bases at J, with 11 bases between. DNA for the CDR3: TGTGCCAGCAGTCCCCTACAAACCAATGAGCAGTTCTTC. It encodes CASSPLQTNEQFF.

This rearrangement joins TRBV11-2 to TRBJ2-2; D gene unclear. The CDR3 loop spans 13 amino acids. Trimming shortened V by 8 bases and J by 7 bases, and 14 bases separated the two germline ends. Per germline, CDR1 SGHAT and CDR2 FQNNGV. The CDR3 region has the DNA TGTGCCAGCCAACCCCTGATAGGCGGGGAGCTGTTTTTT. Translated: CASQPLIGGELFF.

The CDR3 DNA reads TGTGCCTGGAGTCAGGGACCAAACAAAAACATTCAGTACTTC. Translated, it gives CAWSQGPNKNIQYF. The V and J genes are TRBV30 and TRBJ2-4, with D perhaps TRBD1 or TRBD2 (5 bases each). V was trimmed by 2 bases and J by 3 bases, leaving 11 bases between them. This CDR3 region has 14 residues. Germline-derived CDR1 and CDR2 are GTSNPN and SVGIG (reference sequence).

This clone has more than one count but fewer than ten. The chain recombines TRBV7-9 with TRBJ2-1, with 9 bases aligning to TRBD1. This CDR3 comprises 15 residues. V trimming: 5 bases; J trimming: 2 bases; junction bases outside the gene matches: 4. Germline loops: CDR1 SEHNR, CDR2 FQNEAQ (reference sequence). The CDR3 is CASSTWTGAYNEQFF. The DNA for the CDR3 is TGTGCCAGCAGCACGTGGACAGGGGCCTACAATGAGCAGTTCTTC.

CDR3 residues: CASSLGVEQYF. CDR3 in DNA: TGTGCCAGCAGCTTAGGGGTCGAGCAGTACTTC. The J gene is TRBJ2-7, the V gene TRBV11-2; D not resolved. CDR3 length equals 11 residues. Germline V CDR1 and CDR2: SGHAT, FQNNGV. With 1 base removed from V and 6 bases from J, the gap between germline ends came to 4 bases.

The chain combines TRBV28 with TRBJ2-7; TRBD2 matches at 10 bases. Germline V gene sequence: CDR1 MDHEN, CDR2 SYDVKM. The trim removed 3 bases at V and 5 bases at J, leaving 10 bases unmatched. The CDR3 totals 16 residues. This CDR3 is CASSFSASGRWNEQYF. The CDR3 DNA reads as TGTGCCAGCAGTTTCTCAGCTAGCGGGAGATGGAACGAGCAGTACTTC.

This chain uses TRBV10-1 with TRBJ2-7, with 10 bases aligning to TRBD1. This CDR3 is built from 14 residues. CDR1 WNHNN and CDR2 SYGVQD come from the germline V gene (reference sequence). V lost 3 bases and J lost 3; bases outside the gene matches: 2. The CDR3 region has the DNA TGCGCCAGCAGTGATGGGACAGGGGACTACGAGCAGTACTTC. It specifies CASSDGTGDYEQYF.

At least ten counts were recorded for this clone. The chain joins TRBV6-4 to TRBJ2-2; 8 bases line up with TRBD2. The CDR3 consists of 16 residues. Germline trimming cut 2 bases from V and 5 bases from J; bases unmatched to any gene: 7. Looked up from germline, CDR1 is MRHNA and CDR2 is SNTAGT. CDR3 DNA: TGTGCCAGCAGTGACGGTCTAGCGGGTTTAACCGGGGAGCTGTTTTTT. This codes for CASSDGLAGLTGELFF.

This clone appeared many times. The chain joins TRBV5-4 to TRBJ2-3; D call uncertain. Looked up from germline, CDR1 is SGHNT and CDR2 is YYREEE (reference sequence). The ends were cut back, 2 bases at V and 1 base at J, with 2 bases in the middle. The CDR3 is 12 residues long. Here the CDR3 DNA reads TGTGCCAGCAGCTTCGGCACAGATACGCAGTATTTT. This encodes CASSFGTDTQYF.

CDR3 sequence (DNA): TGTGCCAGCCAGGGGACGGCCGTGATTGAAGCTTTCTTT. It codes for CASQGTAVIEAFF. This chain links TRBV2 with TRBJ1-1; TRBD1 is a possible D gene (6 bases). In germline, CDR1 is SNHLY, CDR2 FYNNEI. V was clipped by 8 bases and J by 7 bases, with 17 bases between them. The CDR3 runs to 13 residues.

The chain recombines TRBV21-1 with TRBJ2-7; the table gives TRBD1 as D, unverified against the DNA. TRBV21-1 has pseudogene status. The CDR3 spans 11 residues. In nucleotides, the CDR3 is TGTTCGAGACAGGGGGTCTACGAGCAGTACTTC. This sequence encodes CSRQGVYEQYF.

This clone appeared once. The CDR3 here is CASSFSPGLAGALLGNEQFF. CDR3 nucleotides: TGTGCCAGTAGTTTTTCCCCCGGACTAGCGGGAGCACTACTGGGGAATGAGCAGTTCTTC. V is TRBV19 and J is TRBJ2-1; 13 bases match TRBD2. Germline lookup yields CDR1 LNHDA and CDR2 SQIVND (reference sequence). J lost 7 bases, V lost 5 bases, and 20 bases had no gene match. The CDR3 is 20 residues long.